These 23 T cell receptor beta chains share one sample of origin, sequenced in a study of shared clonotypes between healthy human individuals. Some clones are missing from TCRdb's copy, which holds only in-frame ones; the method was immunoSEQ multiplex PCR. The repertoire holds roughly 1,000,000 clones, with about four fifths as singletons. Specimen: memory CD4+ T cells from PBMCs. Documented subset: CD45RA-negative fraction. The receptors shown here come from a man younger than 30 in good health. Some clones in this sample may be carry-over from other donors' samples.

The chain has TRBV7-8 and TRBJ2-1; 7 nucleotides match TRBD2. Germline CDR1 reads SGHVS; CDR2 reads FQNEAQ. The CDR3 is made up of 14 amino acids. The junction had 5 bases not matched to a gene; V was cut back by 2 bases and J by 7 bases. The CDR3 coding sequence is TGTGCCAGCAGCTTACGACTAGCTCCTAATGAGCAGTTCTTC. Its translation is CASSLRLAPNEQFF.

The genes are TRBV19 and TRBJ2-1; TRBD2 matches 8 bases. The V and J ends lost 3 bases and 5 bases, in that order; junction bases with no gene match: 12. The germline gives CDR1 LNHDA, CDR2 SQIVND (reference sequence). This CDR3 region has 17 residues. The CDR3 loop reads CASSIQGVAGPNNEQFF. The CDR3 DNA is TGTGCCAGTAGTATTCAAGGGGTAGCGGGGCCTAACAATGAGCAGTTCTTC.

Concerning this clone: A far larger clone lies a single base away; this is likely a read error. The chain uses TRBV4-3 and TRBJ2-7; D possibly matches TRBD1 or TRBD2 (5 bases each). The CDR3 loop spans 19 amino acids. Germline-derived CDR1 and CDR2 are LGHNA and YSLEER. The CDR3 DNA sequence: TGCACCAGCAGCCAAGGGGTCAAGTGGCGGACTGAACCCTCCTACGAGCAGTACTTC. Protein sequence: CTSSQGVKWRTEPSYEQYF.

The chain couples TRBV28 to TRBJ1-4, with TRBD1 matching over 10 bases. The germline V gene has CDR1 MDHEN and CDR2 SYDVKM. Germline trimming cut 4 bases from V and 8 bases from J; bases unmatched to any gene: 10. The CDR3 extends over 16 amino acids. The CDR3 DNA reads as TGTGCCAGCAGTTCCCCCGACAGGGGGCTTAGAGAAAAACTGTTTTTT. Translating it yields CASSSPDRGLREKLFF.

This chain links TRBV11-2 with TRBJ2-5, with a weak D call TRBD1 (5 bases). Germline CDR1 and CDR2: SGHAT and FQNNGV. The CDR3 is 14 residues long. V was clipped by 4 bases and J by 3 bases, with 12 bases between them. This CDR3 is CASSSNWGEETQYF. The DNA for the CDR3 is TGTGCCAGCAGCTCCAATTGGGGCGAAGAGACCCAGTACTTC.

This clone appeared a few times. This chain connects TRBV5-4 to TRBJ2-5; D not certain. The CDR3 extends over 16 amino acids. Germline-derived CDR1 and CDR2 are SGHNT and YYREEE (reference sequence). V was clipped by 1 base and J by 1 base, with 14 bases between them. The DNA of the CDR3 is TGTGCCAGCAGCTTGCCAGGAAGCCGTGGCCAAGAGACCCAGTACTTC. It yields the protein CASSLPGSRGQETQYF.

The rearrangement joins TRBV5-5 to TRBJ2-4, with 7 bases identical to TRBD1. The V and J ends lost 0 bases and 6 bases, in that order; junction bases with no gene match: 3. Germline CDR1 SGHKS, CDR2 YYEKEE (reference sequence). This CDR3 is built from 14 residues. The CDR3 DNA follows: TGTGCCAGCAGCTTGGGCCAGGGGGTAAACATTCAGTACTTC. Translation gives CASSLGQGVNIQYF.

The V call is TRBV29-1, the J call TRBJ1-3, with no clear D. V dropped 0 bases and J dropped 3 bases, with 0 bases sitting between them. Germline lookup yields CDR1 SQVTM and CDR2 ANQGSEA. The CDR3 consists of 11 residues. The CDR3 region is CSVEDGNTIYF. Written as DNA, the CDR3 is TGCAGCGTTGAAGATGGAAACACCATATATTTT.

The V call is TRBV6-5, the J call TRBJ2-7, with 9 bases fitting TRBD1. The germline V gene encodes CDR1 MNHEY and CDR2 SVGAGI. The trim removed 1 base at V and 3 bases at J, leaving 4 bases unmatched. The length of the CDR3 is 15 residues. CDR3 region: CASSYYGGQGYEQYF. Written as DNA, the CDR3 is TGTGCCAGCAGTTACTATGGGGGACAGGGCTACGAGCAGTACTTC.

The chain uses TRBV4-1 and TRBJ1-1; D possibly corresponds to TRBD1 (6 bases). The CDR3 totals 17 residues. Germline loops: CDR1 MGHRA, CDR2 YSYEKL. V lost 1 base, J lost 1 base, and 16 bases lay in between. CDR3 protein: CASSQGGQSYPNTEAFF. The CDR3 DNA reads TGCGCCAGCAGCCAAGGCGGACAGTCCTACCCGAACACTGAAGCTTTCTTT.

The chain is built from TRBV27 and TRBJ2-1, with 9 bases matching TRBD2. CDR3 length: 15 amino acids. V lost 3 bases, J lost 7 bases, and 7 bases stayed unmatched. Germline V gene sequence: CDR1 MNHEY, CDR2 SMNVEV (reference sequence). CDR3 sequence (DNA): TGTGCCAGCAGTTTCGTAGCGGGAGATCGAAATGAGCAGTTCTTC. This sequence encodes CASSFVAGDRNEQFF.

This clone has a single count. The gene calls are TRBV9 and TRBJ2-1; tentatively, D is TRBD1 or TRBD2 (5 bases each). Trimming removed 5 bases from V and 7 bases from J, with 19 bases in between. CDR3 length: 15 amino acids. In germline, CDR1 is SGDLS, CDR2 YYNGEE. This chain's CDR3 is CASSRDLGLGNEQFF. The CDR3 DNA reads TGTGCCAGCAGTAGGGACCTCGGACTGGGGAATGAGCAGTTCTTC.

The CDR3 DNA is TGTGCCAGCAGCCTAGGGACTAGCGGGAGGGCCAACAATGAGCAGTTCTTC. Amino acids: CASSLGTSGRANNEQFF. The chain couples TRBV5-8 to TRBJ2-1; the match to TRBD2 covers 16 bases. CDR1 and CDR2 from the germline V gene are SGHTS and YDEGEE. V dropped 4 bases and J dropped 5; count of bases not matched to a gene: 6. The CDR3 has 17 residues.

This clone is a singleton in its sample. This sequence joins TRBV20-1 and TRBJ2-5; D unclear. Germline-derived CDR1 and CDR2 are DFQATT and SNEGSKA (reference sequence). The CDR3 contains 11 residues. Trimming pared 5 bases from V and 4 bases from J, leaving 8 bases between. CDR3 bases: TGCAGTGCTGCTGAAGCAGAGACCCAGTACTTC. It is translated as CSAAEAETQYF.

The gene calls are TRBV4-1 and TRBJ1-4; D possibly corresponds to TRBD1 (5 bases). The V gene lost 0 bases and the J gene lost 5 bases, with 10 bases spanning the gap. This CDR3 has 15 amino acids. In germline, CDR1 is MGHRA, CDR2 YSYEKL. The CDR3 spells CASSQERRGNEKLFF. Here the CDR3 DNA reads TGCGCCAGCAGCCAAGAGAGGAGGGGCAATGAAAAACTGTTTTTT.

This clone was detected only once. J is TRBJ1-5 and V is TRBV19; 9 nucleotides line up with TRBD1. Germline V gene data show CDR1 as LNHDA and CDR2 as SQIVND (reference sequence). The CDR3 consists of 17 residues. The junction had 11 bases not matched to a gene; V was cut back by 4 bases and J by 4 bases. In DNA, the CDR3 is TGTGCCAGTAGTACTCCCCCCGGGACAGGGATAAATCAGCCCCAGCATTTT. Translation gives CASSTPPGTGINQPQHF.

About this clone: At the DNA level, this CDR3 is encoded by other sequences in the same sample as well. The chain joins TRBV20-1 to TRBJ2-1, with D unclear. Trimming took 4 bases from V and 2 from J, leaving 0 bases between them. Germline CDR1 DFQATT, CDR2 SNEGSKA (reference sequence). The CDR3 is 10 amino acids. Here the CDR3 reads CSATYNEQFF. CDR3 bases: TGCAGTGCTACCTACAATGAGCAGTTCTTC.

The CDR3 region has the DNA TGTGCCAGCAGTGACGGGACTAGCGGGATCGAGCAGTACTTC. Translated: CASSDGTSGIEQYF. The chain joins TRBV2 to TRBJ2-7; 13 bases fit TRBD2. Looked up from germline, CDR1 is SNHLY and CDR2 is FYNNEI. V lost 3 bases to trimming and J lost 6 bases; unmatched junction nucleotides: 2. CDR3 size: 14 residues.

The chain combines TRBV11-1 with TRBJ2-1; weak D call: TRBD1 (6 bases). The CDR3 length is 17 residues. The germline V gene has CDR1 SGHAT and CDR2 FQDESV (reference sequence). Trimming cost V 1 base and J 2 bases, with 15 bases left between them. CDR3 nucleotide sequence: TGTGCCAGCAGCTTAGAAGCAGGGGCCCGTCCCTACAATGAGCAGTTCTTC. Amino acids: CASSLEAGARPYNEQFF.

The V gene is TRBV4-1, the J gene TRBJ1-2, with D unresolved. This CDR3 is 14 amino acids long. V lost 1 base and J 4 bases, leaving 10 bases between the germline ends. CDR1 is MGHRA, CDR2 YSYEKL, per germline. The chain's CDR3 is CASSQVQAGYGYTF. The CDR3 bases are TGCGCCAGCAGCCAAGTGCAGGCCGGCTATGGCTACACCTTC.

This chain joins TRBV7-9 and TRBJ2-3; 10 nucleotides agree with TRBD1. The ends lost 6 bases at V and 0 bases at J; junction bases unmatched: 0. CDR3 size: 14 residues. Germline V CDR1 and CDR2: SEHNR, FQNEAQ (reference sequence). The CDR3 DNA reads as TGTGCCAGCAGGGGACAGGGGAGCACAGATACGCAGTATTTT. Its translation is CASRGQGSTDTQYF. Together with reference TRBV7-9 and TRBJ2-3, the CDR3 gives the full variable domain: DTGVSQNPRHKITKRGQNVTFRCDPISEHNRLYWYRQTLGQGPEFLTYFQNEAQLEKSRLLSDRFSAERPKGSFSTLEIQRTEQGDSAMYLCASRGQGSTDTQYFGPGTRLTVL.

This chain joins TRBV5-6 and TRBJ2-3; no definite D call. V was shortened by 6 bases and J by 2 bases, with 16 bases between the two germline ends. Germline CDR1 reads SGHDT; CDR2 reads YYEEEE. The CDR3 runs to 15 residues. The CDR3 loop is CASTRLRANTDTQYF. For the CDR3, the DNA is TGTGCCAGCACCAGACTCCGGGCGAACACAGATACGCAGTATTTT.

V and J are TRBV5-1 and TRBJ1-4; TRBD1 matches 12 bases. J was trimmed by 8 bases and V by 3 bases; bases with no gene match: 8. The CDR3 loop spans 16 amino acids. CDR1 SGHRS and CDR2 YFSETQ come from the germline V gene. The CDR3 spells CASSWGTGGVGEKLFF. DNA of the CDR3: TGCGCCAGCAGCTGGGGGACAGGGGGCGTCGGGGAAAAACTGTTTTTT.